Each of the 20 T cell receptor beta chains below was sequenced from the same sample in a study of cytomegalovirus exposure and HLA in healthy donors. The assay was immunoSEQ multiplex PCR, and TCRdb's table has in-frame clones only and misses some. The table includes roughly 120,000 clones, approximately 89% detected once. Sequenced material: PBMCs. These receptors were taken from a man between 25 and 39 years old in good health and CMV-seronegative.

The J gene is TRBJ1-5, the V gene TRBV5-8, with 7 bases aligning to TRBD1. Trimming cost V 3 bases and J 0 bases; bases outside gene matches: 12. CDR1 is SGHTS, CDR2 YDEGEE, per germline. This CDR3 has 18 amino acids. The CDR3 region has the DNA TGTGCCAGCAGCTCGGGACAGCTCTCTTTATATAGCAATCAGCCCCAGCATTTT. Amino acid sequence: CASSSGQLSLYSNQPQHF.

The chain is built from TRBV4-1 and TRBJ2-2; perhaps TRBD1 as D (6 bases). Trimming shortened V by 0 bases and J by 3 bases, and 20 bases separated the two germline ends. Germline CDR1 reads MGHRA; CDR2 reads YSYEKL. CDR3 length: 19 amino acids. The CDR3 protein is CASSQDMKQGRGYTGELFF. CDR3 nucleotide sequence: TGCGCCAGCAGCCAAGATATGAAACAGGGTAGGGGGTACACCGGGGAGCTGTTTTTT.

This clone was counted a single time. V is TRBV19 and J is TRBJ1-1; weak D call: TRBD1 (6 bases). CDR1 and CDR2 (germline): LNHDA, SQIVND (reference sequence). V was trimmed by 5 bases and J by 4 bases, leaving 17 bases between them. This CDR3 contains 15 residues. CDR3 in DNA: TGTGCCAGTAGTTCTCCTAGGGGGAGAGGCACTGAAGCTTTCTTT. It is translated as CASSSPRGRGTEAFF.

This rearrangement joins TRBV7-9 to TRBJ1-1; D unclear. This CDR3 contains 14 residues. CDR1 and CDR2 from the germline V gene are SEHNR and FQNEAQ (reference sequence). The germline V and J ends were trimmed by 5 bases and 1 base, with 11 bases remaining between them. The CDR3 DNA is TGTGCCAGCAGCGAAGAGGGTTGGAACACTGAAGCTTTCTTT. Translating gives CASSEEGWNTEAFF.

The V gene is TRBV6-6, the J gene TRBJ1-2, with D perhaps TRBD1 (6 bases). The germline CDR1 and CDR2 sequences are MNHNY and SVGAGI (reference sequence). The ends were cut back, 5 bases at V and 7 bases at J, with 8 bases in the middle. CDR3 length equals 11 residues. Here the CDR3 reads CASSATGGYTF. The CDR3 DNA reads as TGTGCCAGCAGTGCGACAGGTGGCTACACCTTC.

The chain employs TRBV7-2 and TRBJ1-2; TRBD1 is a possible D gene (5 bases). The CDR3 consists of 16 residues. The germline gives CDR1 SGHTA, CDR2 FQGNSA. The germline V and J ends were trimmed by 7 bases and 6 bases, with 24 bases remaining between them. The CDR3 region is CASTFRPDTVRNGYTF. CDR3 nucleotides: TGTGCCAGCACCTTTCGTCCGGACACCGTACGGAATGGCTACACCTTC.

This clone occurred a few times. V is TRBV19 and J is TRBJ1-1; the D gene is possibly TRBD1 (5 bases). Germline V gene data show CDR1 as LNHDA and CDR2 as SQIVND (reference sequence). V was clipped by 2 bases and J by 2 bases, with 12 bases between them. The CDR3 covers 15 residues. This CDR3 is CASSIRRGDNTEAFF. Written as DNA, the CDR3 is TGTGCCAGTAGTATAAGGCGGGGGGACAACACTGAAGCTTTCTTT.

The chain combines TRBV27 with TRBJ1-3; D is possibly TRBD1 (6 bases). V lost 4 bases and J 4 bases, leaving 23 bases between the germline ends. Germline V gives CDR1 MNHEY, CDR2 SMNVEV (reference sequence). The CDR3 has 18 residues. CDR3 sequence: CASSSLQGFPALGNTIYF. The CDR3 DNA reads TGTGCCAGCAGTTCGCTACAGGGATTTCCCGCTCTGGGAAACACCATATATTTT.

This chain joins TRBV5-1 and TRBJ1-4, with 7 bases lining up with TRBD1. CDR1 is SGHRS, CDR2 YFSETQ, per germline. With V trimmed by 4 bases and J by 2 bases, 2 bases remained unmatched. The CDR3 has 14 amino acids. The CDR3 spells CASSQGQTNEKLFF. CDR3 DNA sequence: TGCGCCAGCAGCCAGGGACAGACTAATGAAAAACTGTTTTTT. The full variable domain, in which reference TRBV5-1 and TRBJ1-4 provide the parts outside the CDR3, is KAGVTQTPRYLIKTRGQQVTLSCSPISGHRSVSWYQQTPGQGLQFLFEYFSETQRNKGNFPGRFSGRQFSNSRSEMNVSTLELGDSALYLCASSQGQTNEKLFFGSGTQLSVL.

The chain is built from TRBV18 and TRBJ2-1; D is undetermined. The CDR3 sequence is 12 residues long. Trimming removed 0 bases at V and 6 bases at J, with 3 bases between. Germline CDR1 reads KGHSH; CDR2 reads LQKENI. The CDR3 DNA follows: TGTGCCAGCTCACCACCCTTCAATGAGCAGTTCTTC. This sequence encodes CASSPPFNEQFF.

The V and J genes are TRBV4-1 and TRBJ1-3; perhaps TRBD1 as D (5 bases). The CDR3 length is 14 residues. CDR1 is MGHRA, CDR2 YSYEKL, per germline. The V end lost 6 bases, the J end lost 0 bases, and 9 bases lay between the germline ends. CDR3 protein: CASRYDSSGNTIYF. The DNA for the CDR3 is TGCGCCAGCAGGTATGACAGCTCTGGAAACACCATATATTTT.

The genes are TRBV7-8 and TRBJ1-5; weak D call: TRBD1 (5 bases). The CDR3 covers 16 residues. V lost 3 bases and J 2 bases, leaving 14 bases between the germline ends. CDR1 and CDR2 (germline): SGHVS, FQNEAQ. The CDR3 loop reads CASSFAPGIGNQPQHF. CDR3 nucleotide sequence: TGTGCCAGCAGCTTTGCCCCAGGGATTGGCAATCAGCCCCAGCATTTT. Filled out from reference TRBV7-8 and TRBJ1-5, the complete variable domain reads GAGVSQSPRYKVAKRGQDVALRCDPISGHVSLFWYQQALGQGPEFLTYFQNEAQLDKSGLPSDRFFAERPEGSVSTLKIQRTQQEDSAVYLCASSFAPGIGNQPQHFGDGTRLSIL.

The chain carries TRBV7-2 and TRBJ1-3, with a tentative D call TRBD1 (5 bases). This CDR3 is 14 amino acids long. Per the germline V gene, CDR1 is SGHTA and CDR2 is FQGNSA. Trimming cost V 5 bases and J 2 bases, with 10 bases left between them. The DNA of the CDR3 is TGTGCCAGCAGCCCCGGGGGGGCTGGAAACACCATATATTTT. The encoded protein is CASSPGGAGNTIYF.

The J gene is TRBJ1-1, the V gene TRBV7-9; the D gene is possibly TRBD1 (6 bases). The CDR3 totals 18 residues. V gave up 4 bases and J gave up 3 bases, with 24 bases separating them. CDR1 is SEHNR and CDR2 is FQNEAQ in the germline V gene (reference sequence). CDR3 loop: CASSSIRGMGGLHTEAFF. CDR3 nucleotide sequence: TGTGCCAGCAGCTCCATTCGGGGTATGGGGGGGCTGCACACTGAAGCTTTCTTT.

The chain carries TRBV19 and TRBJ1-5; 8 nucleotides line up with TRBD1. Germline V CDR1 and CDR2: LNHDA, SQIVND (reference sequence). The CDR3 is 13 residues long. With 7 bases clipped from V and 12 bases from J, the junction kept 11 bases outside the gene matches. The CDR3 DNA sequence: TGTGCCAGTACCGTTCGTACAGGGGGGCTCCAGCATTTT. This codes for CASTVRTGGLQHF.

V is TRBV7-3 and J is TRBJ2-1, with 10 bases that match TRBD1. CDR3 length: 16 amino acids. Germline V lookup: CDR1 SGHTA, CDR2 FQGTGA. The ends lost 5 bases at V and 2 bases at J; junction bases unmatched: 6. The CDR3 coding sequence is TGTGCCAGCAGCCAAGGGACAGGGGCCCCCTACAATGAGCAGTTCTTC. This encodes CASSQGTGAPYNEQFF.

The CDR3 reads CASSQVSLSTDTQYF. CDR3 in DNA: TGCGCCAGCAGCCAAGTTAGCCTTAGCACAGATACGCAGTATTTT. The V gene is TRBV4-1, the J gene TRBJ2-3; the D is unclear. V was clipped by 1 base and J by 0 bases, with 8 bases between them. Germline CDR1 reads MGHRA; CDR2 reads YSYEKL. CDR3 length equals 15 residues.

This clone was seen once. The chain combines TRBV7-8 with TRBJ1-5; tentatively, D is TRBD1 (6 bases). The germline gives CDR1 SGHVS, CDR2 FQNEAQ. CDR3 length: 15 amino acids. The germline V and J ends were trimmed by 6 bases and 4 bases, with 16 bases remaining between them. The CDR3 protein is CASSTARGANQPQHF. CDR3 nucleotides: TGTGCCAGCAGTACCGCGCGGGGGGCTAATCAGCCCCAGCATTTT.

The chain recombines TRBV5-1 with TRBJ2-1, with 10 positions matching TRBD1. The CDR3 is 14 residues long. Germline V CDR1 and CDR2: SGHRS, YFSETQ. The junction had 2 bases not matched to a gene; V was cut back by 3 bases and J by 5 bases. The CDR3: CASSSDRGDNEQFF. The CDR3 bases are TGCGCCAGCAGCTCGGACAGGGGGGACAATGAGCAGTTCTTC.

This chain connects TRBV7-9 to TRBJ2-7; 10 bases are a match to TRBD1. The CDR3 is made up of 16 amino acids. From germline, CDR1 is SEHNR and CDR2 FQNEAQ (reference sequence). Unmatched junction bases numbered 2, after V lost 0 bases and J lost 0 bases. This CDR3 reads CASSLADRGASYEQYF. The DNA of the CDR3 is TGTGCCAGCAGCTTAGCGGACAGGGGGGCCTCCTACGAGCAGTACTTC.